What follows are 9 T cell receptor beta chains derived from one specimen sequenced in a study of blood T cell repertoires in COVID-19. Here immunoSEQ multiplex PCR was the method, and the copy in TCRdb shows in-frame clones only, minus some. The sample consists of around 270,000 clones, roughly 88% of them appearing once. Sequenced sample: peripheral blood. The receptors shown here come from a human donor with COVID-19, enrolled during active disease. The donor label of this sample is uncertain.

For the CDR3, the DNA is TGTGCCAGCAGCCCCGCTAACTATGGCTACACCTTC. The encoded protein is CASSPANYGYTF. This rearrangement joins TRBV3-1 (or the pseudogene TRBV3-2) to TRBJ1-2, with D hard to call. The germline CDR1 and CDR2 sequences are LGHDT and YNNKEL (reference sequence). V was shortened by 4 bases and J by 0 bases, with 3 bases between the two germline ends. There are 12 residues in the CDR3.

CDR3 DNA sequence: TGCGCCAGCAGCTCCAACCGGGACAGCGAATATGGCTACACCTTC. The encoded protein is CASSSNRDSEYGYTF. The chain recombines TRBV4-1 with TRBJ1-2; the match to TRBD1 covers 7 bases. This CDR3 has 15 amino acids. The V and J ends lost 5 bases and 5 bases, in that order; junction bases with no gene match: 11. Looked up from germline, CDR1 is MGHRA and CDR2 is YSYEKL.

The chain combines TRBV12-3 or TRBV12-4 with TRBJ2-2; D remains unclear. V lost 3 bases and J lost 6, with 2 bases in between. The CDR3 loop spans 11 amino acids. The CDR3 coding sequence is TGTGCCAGCAGTTTCGCCGGGGAGCTGTTTTTT. It codes for CASSFAGELFF.

This sequence joins TRBV5-6 and TRBJ1-6, with 11 bases lining up with TRBD1. The CDR3 is made up of 16 amino acids. The junction had 5 bases not matched to a gene; V was cut back by 0 bases and J by 9 bases. The germline V gene encodes CDR1 SGHDT and CDR2 YYEEEE. Here the CDR3 DNA reads TGTGCCAGCAGCTTGGGGACAGGGGGCTACGGTTCACCCCTCCACTTT. Translation: CASSLGTGGYGSPLHF.

The chain recombines TRBV7-2 with TRBJ1-3; D is undetermined. This CDR3 is 16 amino acids long. Germline V gene sequence: CDR1 SGHTA, CDR2 FQGNSA. V lost 3 bases, J lost 0 bases, and 12 bases lay in between. This CDR3 reads CASSLSRVLSGNTIYF. The CDR3 DNA reads as TGTGCCAGCAGCTTGAGTCGGGTCCTCTCTGGAAACACCATATATTTT. Full variable domain (rest looked up from reference TRBV7-2 and TRBJ1-3): GAGVSQSPSNKVTEKGKDVELRCDPISGHTALYWYRQSLGQGLEFLIYFQGNSAPDKSGLPSDRFSAERTGGSVSTLTIQRTQQEDSAVYLCASSLSRVLSGNTIYFGEGSWLTVV.

The chain links TRBV4-1 to TRBJ1-2; D ambiguous. CDR1 and CDR2 (germline): MGHRA, YSYEKL. The CDR3 has 16 residues. Trimming pared 2 bases from V and 7 bases from J, leaving 20 bases between. DNA of the CDR3: TGCGCCAGCAGCCAACCAGGAAGATCGAGGGCCCCTGGCTACACCTTC. Its protein product is CASSQPGRSRAPGYTF.

The V call is TRBV2, the J call TRBJ2-1; 11 positions agree with TRBD2. There are 16 residues in the CDR3. With 8 bases clipped from V and 7 bases from J, the junction kept 13 bases outside the gene matches. Germline CDR1 SNHLY, CDR2 FYNNEI. The DNA for the CDR3 is TGTGCCAGCGGACTAGTCCTAGCGGGAGGATTAAATGAGCAGTTCTTC. Protein sequence: CASGLVLAGGLNEQFF.

This clone was observed a handful of times. DNA for the CDR3: TGTGCCAGCAGTTACTTGAGGGAAAACACTGAAGCTTTCTTT. Amino acids: CASSYLRENTEAFF. The chain uses TRBV6-5 and TRBJ1-1; D ambiguous. Trimming cost V 1 base and J 2 bases, with 8 bases left between them. Germline V CDR1 and CDR2: MNHEY, SVGAGI. The CDR3 is made up of 14 amino acids.

This chain connects TRBV29-1 to TRBJ1-1; possible D gene TRBD1, 6 bases. Trimming stripped 6 bases from V and 1 base from J, with 15 bases between. This CDR3 is 14 amino acids long. Germline V gene data show CDR1 as SQVTM and CDR2 as ANQGSEA. The CDR3 DNA sequence: TGCAGCGTCCCACAGGCAGGGGCGAACACTGAAGCTTTCTTT. Translating it yields CSVPQAGANTEAFF.